This TCR beta chain was captured in a study of response to subunit inactivated influenza vaccine. TCRdb fed the RT-PCR reads into MiXCR, producing one record per CDR3 protein. The profile shows about 780,000 distinct CDR3 sequences, around 20% of them singletons. The sample was PBMCs from blood, taken about 5 days after vaccination. This sequence originates from a man aged 50 to 60 who received an inactivated influenza vaccine.

Here the CDR3 reads CSAYHRGGDEKLFF. The DNA of the CDR3 is TGCAGTGCTTACCACAGGGGGGGCGATGAAAAACTGTTTTTT. The chain is built from TRBV20-1 and TRBJ1-4, with 8 bases fitting TRBD1. CDR3 size: 14 residues. With 5 bases clipped from V and 6 bases from J, the junction kept 8 bases outside the gene matches. Germline CDR1 is DFQATT and CDR2 is SNEGSKA (reference sequence).